This T cell receptor beta chain derives from a study of early T cells in non-severe SARS-CoV-2 infection. On the study more broadly: Bulk RNA taken from unsorted whole blood was sequenced, leaving chains unpaired. General study results and limits: VDJdb-based annotation leaned toward anti-spike CD8 responses and missed private and CD4 specificities.

Researchers tagged individual cDNA molecules with unique molecular identifiers. From the 5' RACE reads, TCRdb called clonotypes with MiXCR, one entry per CDR3 protein. The sample lists some 62,000 distinct CDR3 sequences, around 9.9% seen once, with about 1.3% in the top ten. There are 18 residues in the CDR3. V lost 3 bases to trimming and J lost 1 base; unmatched junction nucleotides: 7. In germline, CDR1 is SGDLS, CDR2 YYNGEE. This clonotype was observed many times. Its antigen remains unknown. The gene calls are TRBV9 and TRBJ2-3, with 14 bases that match TRBD2. The sequencing input was whole blood. This TCR was sampled from an adult who was a healthcare worker with PCR-confirmed SARS-CoV-2 infection or an uninfected control (not recorded which). The CDR3 loop reads CASSGGLAGGSGTDTQYF. The CDR3 DNA sequence: TGTGCCAGCAGCGGAGGACTAGCGGGGGGCTCGGGCACAGATACGCAGTATTTT.